This T cell receptor (beta chain) emerged from a study of T cells in Graves' hyperthyroidism and ophthalmopathy (dated by TCRdb to about 2019). With regard to the full study: Peripheral blood was collected at initial diagnosis, before any treatment. A discovery cohort of around 100 patients, 43 with Graves' ophthalmopathy and about 58 with stable Graves' hyperthyroidism, was used to find distinguishing TCR V-J signatures. Whether ophthalmopathy could be predicted prospectively was tested in an independent validation cohort made up of about 20 hyperthyroidism patients plus 17 patients who later progressed to ophthalmopathy. For training and testing, the 100 or so patients in the discovery cohort were randomly divided in a 7:3 ratio. In addition, the study compared T-cell repertoires in thyroid tissue and in blood from several Graves' hyperthyroidism patients. Once sampling was done, hyperthyroidism patients were given methimazole at a starting dose of 30 mg daily, whereas ophthalmopathy patients were given high-dose intravenous methylprednisolone. According to the paper, TCR Vbeta CDR3 sequencing was carried out on about 140 peripheral blood samples, which came from fewer than 50 ophthalmopathy, 75 to 80 hyperthyroidism and 17 progressor patients.

TCR beta CDR3 regions were amplified from RNA transcripts. The TCR CDR3 was subjected to a first round of RT-PCR using the HTBI primer set and the Qiagen OneStep RT-PCR kit. Libraries were constructed in a second round of multiplex PCR, after which size selection and purification were performed. Paired-end sequencing of the libraries was performed with 100 bp reads on an Illumina HiSeq2000. The authors' analysis ran thus. SOAPnuke was used to process the raw data, removing reads that contained adapters or uncalled bases, had a mean Phred below 15, or lacked an exact match to the constant primer or identifier. High-quality paired reads were merged using COPE v1.2.5, and each unique nucleotide sequence was defined as a clonotype. MiTCR v1.1 was used to align clonotypes to the IMGT TRBV, TRBD and TRBJ reference segments. The analysis was restricted to V-J combinations with a frequency above 0.0001, which together covered 99.2% of the repertoires. The TCS score was defined as F50 (clonal expansion) divided by E x V (chaos), with BLOSUM62-based TCRdist calculated between CDR3 peptides within each V-J. Welch's t-statistics and random forest reduced fewer than 550 V-J features to roughly 13, which were used in a naive Bayes classifier (R e1071). TCRdb trimmed public reads at Q25 via fastp, called clones via MiXCR and kept in-frame beta chains. Entries that share a CDR3 protein sequence are merged under the most common genes and DNA. These V and J calls rely on TCRdb rather than the paper's analysis. The sample table lists around 250,000 distinct CDR3 sequences, approximately 25% of them with a count of one. 30% to 40% of the sample lies in the top ten.

This clonotype appeared many times. This clone's antigen is unknown. No much larger clone is present one base from it, and per-base qualities are unavailable. Based on the germline V gene (reference sequence), the CDR1 and CDR2 sequences are LGHDT and YNNKEL. Its CDR3 holds 16 amino acids, cysteine through phenylalanine. Of the read, only the CDR3 DNA is kept; its 48 bases are in frame from base 1. V sheds 1 base and J sheds 6 bases, leaving 18 bases between their ends. Results and caveats for the whole study, not just this receptor: In validation, the model predicted progression to ophthalmopathy a median of 6.5 months before onset, with approximately 68% sensitivity and 72.22% specificity. No statistical method was used to fix the sample size in advance, and group allocation was not hidden from the investigators. In cross-validation, a model built on a 13 V-J signature told ophthalmopathy apart from stable hyperthyroidism with 85% to 90% sensitivity and 81% to 82% specificity, and in testing the same model reached 80%/75%. Most expanded thyroid clonotypes (frequency above 0.001) were also detected in blood, suggesting blood repertoires may reflect thyroid immune responses.

Moderately to severely active disease, a Clinical Activity Score of at least 3, a NOSPECS grade of at least 4, and a duration under 3 months were present in ophthalmopathy patients. Exclusion was applied to patients with uncontrolled infections, other autoimmune diseases, pregnancy or lactation. Clinical symptoms, serum thyroxine and TRAb, thyroid ultrasound, and orbital computed tomography formed the basis for the diagnoses. PBMCs were isolated from 7.5 to 10 ml of fresh peripheral blood by Ficoll-Paque density gradient centrifugation. Trizol reagent was used to extract total RNA, and RNA quality was then checked on an Agilent 2100 Bioanalyzer.

Sequencing used blood. The origin of this receptor is a middle-aged woman with Graves' ophthalmopathy. The chain is made from TRBV3-1 and TRBJ1-1; a confident D gene designation cannot be given. In nucleotides, the sequence is TGTGCCAGCAGCCAAGCAAGGGCCACCCGGGGAGCTGAAGCTTTCTTT. Its protein reads: CASSQARATRGAEAFF.